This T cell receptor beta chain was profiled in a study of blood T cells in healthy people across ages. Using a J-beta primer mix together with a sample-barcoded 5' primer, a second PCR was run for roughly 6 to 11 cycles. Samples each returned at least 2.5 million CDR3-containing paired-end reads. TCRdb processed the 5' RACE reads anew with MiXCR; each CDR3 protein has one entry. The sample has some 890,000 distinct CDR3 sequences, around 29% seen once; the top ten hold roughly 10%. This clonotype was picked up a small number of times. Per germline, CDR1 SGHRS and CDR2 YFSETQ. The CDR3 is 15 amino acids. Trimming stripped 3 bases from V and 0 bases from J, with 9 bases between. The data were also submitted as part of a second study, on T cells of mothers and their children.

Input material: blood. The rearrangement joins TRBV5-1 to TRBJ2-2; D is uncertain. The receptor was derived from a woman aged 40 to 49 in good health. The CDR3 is CASSSQGANTGELFF. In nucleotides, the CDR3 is TGCGCCAGCAGCTCTCAAGGAGCGAACACCGGGGAGCTGTTTTTT.